The 26 T cell receptor beta chains listed next were all sequenced from one sample in a study of T cells expressing NK-cell markers. Reanalyzing the 5' RACE reads, TCRdb keeps one entry per CDR3 protein, without DNA. In total, the table holds approximately 550,000 distinct CDR3 sequences. Sequencing input: blood T cells: a sorted CD56 or NKG2C T cell subset, CD4+ or CD8+ T cells, or bulk PBMC T cells (not recorded which). The receptors were gathered from a man younger than 30 in good health.

CDR3 protein: CASSVARVNEQFF. The V gene is TRBV10-2, the J gene TRBJ2-1; TCRdb proposes TRBD1, but this gene call is untestable without DNA. The CDR3 loop spans 13 amino acids. Germline CDR1 is WSHSY and CDR2 is SAAADI.

The J gene is TRBJ2-7, the V gene TRBV29-1; the TCRdb call, TRBD1, lacks DNA for checking. Germline V CDR1 and CDR2: SQVTM, ANQGSEA. This CDR3 contains 13 residues. CDR3 protein: CSVATGFGDEQYF.

The J gene is TRBJ1-1, the V gene TRBV6-1; no DNA is available, so the TRBD1 call from TCRdb remains unchecked. The CDR3 sequence is 15 residues long. Per germline, CDR1 MNHNS and CDR2 SASEGT. CDR3 sequence reads: CASSKAAGANTEAFF.

The J gene is TRBJ2-1, the V gene TRBV9; as DNA is missing, the TRBD2 call by TCRdb cannot be tested. The CDR3 extends over 14 amino acids. CDR1 is SGDLS and CDR2 is YYNGEE in the germline V gene. The CDR3: CASSVVTSANEQFF. Looking up the rest from reference TRBV9 and TRBJ2-1 gives the full variable domain: DSGVTQTPKHLITATGQRVTLRCSPRSGDLSVYWYQQSLDQGLQFLIQYYNGEERAKGNILERFSAQQFPDLHSELNLSSLELGDSALYFCASSVVTSANEQFFGPGTRLTVL.

The chain recombines TRBV6-5 with TRBJ1-2; TCRdb names TRBD1, which stays unverified in the absence of DNA. The CDR3 runs to 15 residues. Germline V gene data show CDR1 as MNHEY and CDR2 as SVGAGI. CDR3 in amino acids: CASSYSGQVVGGYTF.

The V call is TRBV5-1, the J call TRBJ1-2. The CDR3 length is 14 residues. Germline assignment: CDR1 SGHRS and CDR2 YFSETQ. The CDR3 sequence: CASRDSQFVYGYTF.

The rearrangement links TRBV7-3 to TRBJ2-1. The CDR3 runs 13 residues. In germline, CDR1 is SGHTA, CDR2 FQGTGA. The CDR3 protein is CASSLTRHNEQFF.

The genes are TRBV11-2 and TRBJ2-1; TCRdb lists TRBD2, though no DNA is available to test this call. CDR1 is SGHAT, CDR2 FQNNGV, per germline. CDR3 length: 14 amino acids. The CDR3 loop is CASSSGLAGGEQFF.

V is TRBV20-1 and J is TRBJ1-1; TCRdb's D call, TRBD1, is unchecked because there is no DNA. Looked up from germline, CDR1 is DFQATT and CDR2 is SNEGSKA (reference sequence). The CDR3 contains 14 residues. CDR3 sequence reads: CSAKRAGVDTEAFF.

This chain joins TRBV3-1 and TRBJ2-2; with no DNA, the TCRdb D assignment of TRBD2 cannot be verified. Looked up from germline, CDR1 is LGHDT and CDR2 is YNNKEL (reference sequence). The CDR3 is 13 residues long. CDR3 in amino acids: CASKRLYTGELFF.

The rearrangement joins TRBV7-6 to TRBJ2-3; checking the TCRdb D call of TRBD2 is not possible without DNA. This CDR3 contains 15 residues. Germline-derived CDR1 and CDR2 are SGHVS and FNYEAQ. The CDR3 reads CASSLTEGGPDTQYF.

The chain couples TRBV25-1 to TRBJ1-1; TCRdb reports TRBD1, a call that lacks DNA to check it against. CDR3 length equals 13 residues. The V gene's germline CDR1 is MGHDK and CDR2 SYGVNS. The CDR3 protein is CASSRGPATEAFF.

The CDR3 protein is CASIEGGPLNTEAFF. The chain carries TRBV12-3 or TRBV12-4 and TRBJ1-1; TCRdb reports TRBD1, a call that lacks DNA to check it against. The CDR3 contains 15 residues.

The gene calls are TRBV4-2 and TRBJ2-1. Germline CDR1 is LGHNA and CDR2 is YNFKEQ. The CDR3 has 16 residues. The CDR3 protein is CASSQVLGPDYNEQFF.

The chain couples TRBV20-1 to TRBJ2-3; no DNA is available, so the TRBD2 call from TCRdb remains unchecked. CDR1 DFQATT and CDR2 SNEGSKA come from the germline V gene (reference sequence). The CDR3 length is 17 residues. CDR3 protein: CSARALLAGAGIDTQYF.

The CDR3 spells CASSRPGFHEQYF. This rearrangement joins TRBV5-1 to TRBJ2-7. The germline V gene has CDR1 SGHRS and CDR2 YFSETQ. This CDR3 has 13 amino acids. Drawing the rest from reference TRBV5-1 and TRBJ2-7, the complete variable domain is KAGVTQTPRYLIKTRGQQVTLSCSPISGHRSVSWYQQTPGQGLQFLFEYFSETQRNKGNFPGRFSGRQFSNSRSEMNVSTLELGDSALYLCASSRPGFHEQYFGPGTRLTVT.

The genes are TRBV14 and TRBJ2-1; the D gene TCRdb calls, TRBD1, cannot be checked with no DNA. Germline CDR1 SGHDN, CDR2 FVKESK. The CDR3 runs to 15 residues. The CDR3 loop reads CASSPRLGGDNEQFF. Full variable domain (missing parts from reference TRBV14 and TRBJ2-1): EAGVTQFPSHSVIEKGQTVTLRCDPISGHDNLYWYRRVMGKEIKFLLHFVKESKQDESGMPNNRFLAERTGGTYSTLKVQPAELEDSGVYFCASSPRLGGDNEQFFGPGTRLTVL.

V and J are TRBV6-1 and TRBJ1-1; TCRdb reports TRBD1, a call that lacks DNA to check it against. CDR1 is MNHNS, CDR2 SASEGT, per germline. The CDR3 is made up of 13 amino acids. This chain's CDR3 is CASRRRVNTEAFF.

The chain combines TRBV11-3 with TRBJ1-3; TCRdb selects TRBD1, and the lack of DNA leaves this call unchecked. This CDR3 has 18 residues. Germline V gene lookup returns CDR1 SGHNT and CDR2 YENEEA. CDR3 residues: CASSLLLGTESSGNTIYF.

This sequence joins TRBV6-2 or TRBV6-3 and TRBJ2-1; there is no DNA to check the TCRdb D call of TRBD1. From germline, CDR1 is MNHEY and CDR2 SVGEGT. CDR3 length: 16 residues. The chain's CDR3 is CASSSLDREQGNEQFF.

V gene TRBV20-1 combines with J gene TRBJ2-2; the TRBD2 assignment by TCRdb is unverifiable without DNA. Germline V gene lookup returns CDR1 DFQATT and CDR2 SNEGSKA (reference sequence). There are 18 residues in the CDR3. The chain's CDR3 is CSARDSHLGGSYTGELFF.

The chain recombines TRBV12-3 or TRBV12-4 with TRBJ2-3. The CDR3 spans 14 residues. The CDR3 region is CASSSGVGIDTQYF.

The chain recombines TRBV7-2 with TRBJ2-7; TCRdb reports TRBD2, a call that lacks DNA to check it against. The germline CDR1 and CDR2 sequences are SGHTA and FQGNSA. The CDR3 has 13 residues. CDR3 loop: CASSLGLRDEQYF.

V is TRBV5-1 and J is TRBJ2-1. The V gene's germline CDR1 is SGHRS and CDR2 YFSETQ. The length of the CDR3 is 13 residues. CDR3 loop: CASSVAQRNEQFF.

J is TRBJ2-3 and V is TRBV5-1; TCRdb gives TRBD1 as the D gene, but with no DNA this cannot be confirmed. The germline CDR1 and CDR2 sequences are SGHRS and YFSETQ. CDR3 length: 15 residues. This chain's CDR3 is CASSLGGAQTDTQYF.

The chain's CDR3 is CASSATHTWAKNIQYF. This chain connects TRBV9 to TRBJ2-4. Germline V CDR1 and CDR2: SGDLS, YYNGEE. This CDR3 contains 16 residues.